Each of the 13 T cell receptor beta chains below was sequenced from the same sample in a study of blood T cells in healthy people across ages (dated by TCRdb to between 2014 and 2017). Libraries were made using 5' RACE. The sequencer listed for this sample is Illumina HiSeq 2500. The second PCR ran for about 6 to 11 cycles and used a J-beta primer mix along with a sample-barcoded 5' primer. The public reads were quality trimmed at Q25 with fastp and then assembled into clones with MiXCR by TCRdb, keeping productive beta chains. Each CDR3 protein appears once, grouped with its most common genes and DNA. This sample has about 1.7 million distinct CDR3 sequences in its table, and 28% of those were observed once. Clones ranked in the top ten supply 6.5% to 8.5% of the sample. The sequenced sample consisted of blood. Receptor source: a woman between 25 and 40 years old in good health.

The rearrangement links TRBV5-1 to TRBJ1-1; D might be TRBD1 (6 bases). The CDR3 is 13 residues long. CDR1 and CDR2 from the germline V gene are SGHRS and YFSETQ. V was trimmed by 0 bases and J by 6 bases, leaving 9 bases between them. The CDR3: CASSLAGAPEAFF. CDR3 nucleotide sequence: TGCGCCAGCAGCTTGGCAGGGGCGCCTGAAGCTTTCTTT.

The genes are TRBV7-9 and TRBJ2-1; D might be TRBD1 (5 bases). Germline CDR1 reads SEHNR; CDR2 reads FQNEAQ (reference sequence). The CDR3 sequence is 18 residues long. Trimming pared 2 bases from V and 0 bases from J, leaving 17 bases between. The DNA of the CDR3 is TGTGCCAGCAGCTTAAAGGGGCGTGCGGCCAGCTCCTACAATGAGCAGTTCTTC. It is translated as CASSLKGRAASSYNEQFF. Combining the CDR3 with reference TRBV7-9 and TRBJ2-1 gives the whole variable domain DTGVSQNPRHKITKRGQNVTFRCDPISEHNRLYWYRQTLGQGPEFLTYFQNEAQLEKSRLLSDRFSAERPKGSFSTLEIQRTEQGDSAMYLCASSLKGRAASSYNEQFFGPGTRLTVL.

This clonotype has ten or more counts. The chain carries TRBV6-5 and TRBJ2-7; 7 bases fit TRBD1. The CDR3 length is 13 residues. The trim removed 4 bases at V and 3 bases at J, leaving 3 bases unmatched. Germline loops: CDR1 MNHEY, CDR2 SVGAGI. CDR3 nucleotide sequence: TGTGCCAGCAGTTGGAGACAGGGCTACGAGCAGTACTTC. This codes for CASSWRQGYEQYF.

This clonotype occurred a few times. The chain has TRBV20-1 and TRBJ2-7; unclear D gene. V was shortened by 7 bases and J by 2 bases, with 12 bases between the two germline ends. CDR1 is DFQATT and CDR2 is SNEGSKA in the germline V gene (reference sequence). The CDR3 is 12 amino acids. In DNA, the CDR3 is TGCAGTGGGGCGCGAGATACCTACGAGCAGTACTTC. Translated, it gives CSGARDTYEQYF.

V is TRBV9 and J is TRBJ2-3; the D is unclear. V was shortened by 0 bases and J by 2 bases, with 4 bases between the two germline ends. Germline V lookup: CDR1 SGDLS, CDR2 YYNGEE. The CDR3 totals 13 residues. The CDR3 reads CASSVDVTDTQYF. The CDR3 coding sequence is TGTGCCAGCAGCGTAGACGTCACAGATACGCAGTATTTT.

This clonotype has just a few counts. The V and J genes are TRBV29-1 and TRBJ1-4; D gene uncertain. Per the germline V gene, CDR1 is SQVTM and CDR2 is ANQGSEA. The CDR3 extends over 12 amino acids. The CDR3: CSTGFHNEKLFF. The CDR3, as DNA: TGCAGTACGGGGTTTCATAATGAAAAACTGTTTTTT. Using reference TRBV29-1 and TRBJ1-4 for the parts outside the CDR3, the full variable domain is SAVISQKPSRDICQRGTSLTIQCQVDSQVTMMFWYRQQPGQSLTLIATANQGSEATYESGFVIDKFPISRPNLTFSTLTVSNMSPEDSSIYLCSTGFHNEKLFFGSGTQLSVL.

This clonotype was observed many times. V usage is TRBV29-1 and J usage is TRBJ2-3, with D maybe TRBD2 (6 bases). Germline CDR1 reads SQVTM; CDR2 reads ANQGSEA. The length of the CDR3 is 14 residues. Trimming pared 7 bases from V and 0 bases from J, leaving 14 bases between. CDR3 sequence reads: CSGQLAQSTDTQYF. The CDR3 DNA reads as TGCAGCGGCCAACTAGCCCAGAGCACAGATACGCAGTATTTT.

A word on this clonotype: Mismatch with germline at one junction end may stem from a read error. This chain uses TRBV28 with TRBJ1-3; D is unresolved. This CDR3 is built from 13 residues. Germline-derived CDR1 and CDR2 are MDHEN and SYDVKM. CDR3 sequence (DNA): TGTGCCAGCAATGAGGGCTCTGGAAACCCCATATATTTT. It encodes CASNEGSGNPIYF.

The chain couples TRBV29-1 to TRBJ2-5; D unresolved. The CDR3 spans 11 residues. Germline CDR1 reads SQVTM; CDR2 reads ANQGSEA. V dropped 8 bases and J dropped 4 bases, with 11 bases sitting between them. The CDR3 here is CSSNVRETQYF. CDR3 in DNA: TGCAGCTCGAATGTCAGAGAGACCCAGTACTTC.

At least ten counts were recorded for this clonotype. The chain is built from TRBV7-6 and TRBJ2-7; either TRBD1 or TRBD2 may supply D (5 bases each). With 5 bases removed from V and 2 bases from J, the gap between germline ends came to 10 bases. The CDR3 has 13 residues. Germline CDR1 and CDR2: SGHVS and FNYEAQ. CDR3 bases: TGTGCCAGCAGCGGGGACCCTGCCTACGAGCAGTACTTC. It codes for CASSGDPAYEQYF.

The rearrangement uses TRBV18 and TRBJ2-5; D is unresolved. V lost 0 bases to trimming and J lost 2 bases, with 10 bases between them. The CDR3 totals 15 residues. The germline gives CDR1 KGHSH, CDR2 LQKENI. In nucleotides, the CDR3 is TGTGCCAGCTCACCACCGTCGTTGGGGCAAGAGACCCAGTACTTC. This translates into CASSPPSLGQETQYF.

This rearrangement joins TRBV20-1 to TRBJ2-5; D not certain. This CDR3 is built from 14 residues. Germline assignment: CDR1 DFQATT and CDR2 SNEGSKA (reference sequence). V was cut by 4 bases and J by 3 bases, with 15 bases left in between. The DNA for the CDR3 is TGCAGTGCTACTAAGGACGGCTGGGAAGAGACCCAGTACTTC. This codes for CSATKDGWEETQYF.

The chain joins TRBV2 to TRBJ1-5, with 8 bases matching TRBD1. The J segment lost 2 bases and the V segment lost 3 bases, leaving 3 bases of the junction unmatched. CDR3 size: 15 residues. Per germline, CDR1 SNHLY and CDR2 FYNNEI. CDR3 protein: CASSEGQVRNQPQHF. DNA for the CDR3: TGTGCCAGCAGTGAGGGACAGGTTCGCAATCAGCCCCAGCATTTT.